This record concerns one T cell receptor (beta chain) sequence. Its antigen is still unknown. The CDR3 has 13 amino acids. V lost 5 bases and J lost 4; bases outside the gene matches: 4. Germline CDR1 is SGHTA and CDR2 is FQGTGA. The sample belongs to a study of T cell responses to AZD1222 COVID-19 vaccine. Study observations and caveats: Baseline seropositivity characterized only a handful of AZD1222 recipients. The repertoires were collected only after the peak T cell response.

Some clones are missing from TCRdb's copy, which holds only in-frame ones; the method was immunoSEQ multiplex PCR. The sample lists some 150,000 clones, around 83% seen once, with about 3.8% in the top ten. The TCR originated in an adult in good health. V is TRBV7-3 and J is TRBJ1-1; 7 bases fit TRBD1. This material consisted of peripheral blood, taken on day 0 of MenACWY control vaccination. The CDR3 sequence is CASSPDRVTEAFF. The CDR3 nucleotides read TGTGCCAGCAGCCCAGACAGGGTCACTGAAGCTTTCTTT.